These 20 T cell receptor beta chains originate from one sample sequenced in a study of blood T cell repertoires in COVID-19. Here immunoSEQ multiplex PCR was the method, and the copy in TCRdb shows in-frame clones only, minus some. The sample lists over 100,000 clones, 86% occurring once. The sample was peripheral blood. The receptors stem from a man aged 40-49 years with acute or convalescent COVID-19.

The chain recombines TRBV6-1 with TRBJ1-3; D gene unclear. The CDR3 covers 13 residues. CDR1 is MNHNS, CDR2 SASEGT, per germline. The germline V and J ends were trimmed by 2 bases and 3 bases, with 5 bases remaining between them. The CDR3 DNA sequence: TGTGCCAGCAGTGAACAGAATGGAAACACCATATATTTT. It encodes CASSEQNGNTIYF.

The chain is built from TRBV9 and TRBJ2-7; a possible D gene is TRBD2 (6 bases). This CDR3 spans 15 amino acids. Germline V CDR1 and CDR2: SGDLS, YYNGEE. Trimming took off 3 bases at V and 0 bases at J, with 13 bases between the two ends. The chain's CDR3 is CASSANVGGSYEQYF. The CDR3 coding sequence is TGTGCCAGCAGCGCTAATGTGGGAGGCTCCTACGAGCAGTACTTC.

The rearrangement uses TRBV27 and TRBJ1-1; D perhaps matches TRBD1 (5 bases). Trimming removed 5 bases from V and 1 base from J, with 20 bases in between. CDR3 length: 17 amino acids. The germline CDR1 and CDR2 sequences are MNHEY and SMNVEV (reference sequence). CDR3 loop: CASSIIGPIGGNTEAFF. The CDR3, as DNA: TGTGCCAGCAGTATTATAGGGCCTATCGGGGGGAACACTGAAGCTTTCTTT.

V and J are TRBV30 and TRBJ1-1, with 7 bases that match TRBD1. The V gene's germline CDR1 is GTSNPN and CDR2 SVGIG (reference sequence). The CDR3 extends over 15 amino acids. V lost 2 bases and J lost 1; bases outside the gene matches: 7. CDR3 bases: TGTGCCTGGAGTACTAAAAGACAGGGGAACACTGAAGCTTTCTTT. Protein product: CAWSTKRQGNTEAFF.

This clone was seen just once. The chain has TRBV5-1 and TRBJ2-6; D is perhaps TRBD1 (6 bases). Trimming left V 4 bases short and J 0 bases short, with 17 bases between. Germline values: CDR1 SGHRS, CDR2 YFSETQ. The CDR3 extends over 18 amino acids. For the CDR3, the DNA is TGCGCCAGCAGCGTACTGTTGGGGGCGAGCTCTGGGGCCAACGTCCTGACTTTC. It specifies CASSVLLGASSGANVLTF.

V and J are TRBV3-1 (or the pseudogene TRBV3-2) and TRBJ2-1; 7 positions match TRBD1. CDR1 LGHDT and CDR2 YNNKEL come from the germline V gene (reference sequence). The CDR3 length is 16 residues. V shed 2 bases and J 0 bases; nucleotides not matched to a gene: 4. For the CDR3, the DNA is TGTGCCAGCAGCCAACCGGGACAGACCTCCTACAATGAGCAGTTCTTC. Residues: CASSQPGQTSYNEQFF.

This clone was observed a few times. CDR3 protein: CASMREHSPINYGYTF. In DNA form, the CDR3 reads TGTGCCAGCATGAGGGAACACAGTCCTATTAACTATGGCTACACCTTC. The chain is built from TRBV5-6 and TRBJ1-2; D remains ambiguous. Trimming shortened V by 6 bases and J by 1 base, and 19 bases separated the two germline ends. The CDR3 is 16 residues long. Germline V lookup: CDR1 SGHDT, CDR2 YYEEEE.

The chain employs TRBV27 and TRBJ1-1, with D maybe TRBD1 (6 bases). The CDR3 has 14 amino acids. Germline V gives CDR1 MNHEY, CDR2 SMNVEV (reference sequence). V gave up 6 bases and J gave up 0 bases, with 11 bases separating them. The CDR3 loop is CASSLGTLNTEAFF. CDR3 sequence (DNA): TGTGCCAGCAGCCTCGGGACACTGAACACTGAAGCTTTCTTT.

The chain is built from TRBV19 and TRBJ2-1; 7 positions agree with TRBD2. Germline CDR1 is LNHDA and CDR2 is SQIVND (reference sequence). The CDR3 has 15 amino acids. J lost 0 bases, V lost 3 bases, and 2 bases had no gene match. CDR3 DNA sequence: TGTGCCAGTAGTATTAGCGGGTACTCCTACAATGAGCAGTTCTTC. It is translated as CASSISGYSYNEQFF.

The CDR3 here is CASSLGWQQETQYF. The CDR3 DNA follows: TGCGCCAGCAGCTTGGGTTGGCAGCAAGAGACCCAGTACTTC. This chain uses TRBV5-1 with TRBJ2-5; D call uncertain. With 0 bases removed from V and 2 bases from J, the gap between germline ends came to 8 bases. Per germline, CDR1 SGHRS and CDR2 YFSETQ. This CDR3 has 14 residues.

The V and J genes are TRBV30 and TRBJ1-3; TRBD1 agrees at 8 bases. This CDR3 has 14 residues. Per germline, CDR1 GTSNPN and CDR2 SVGIG (reference sequence). V was clipped by 2 bases and J by 3 bases; unmatched bases: 3. The CDR3 DNA is TGTGCCTGGAGTACAGGGGGTAGTGGAAACACCATATATTTT. Protein: CAWSTGGSGNTIYF.

The chain links TRBV7-2 to TRBJ2-3; TRBD1 matches at 9 bases. Germline V CDR1 and CDR2: SGHTA, FQGNSA. The CDR3 extends over 16 amino acids. After removal of 2 bases from V and 4 bases from J, the junction contained 7 bases not matched to a gene. The CDR3 nucleotides are TGTGCCAGCAGCTTAAGGCCGGGACAGGGCCCAGATACGCAGTATTTT. It is translated as CASSLRPGQGPDTQYF.

The V call is TRBV5-6, the J call TRBJ2-6; 8 nucleotides line up with TRBD1. The V gene's germline CDR1 is SGHDT and CDR2 YYEEEE. V lost 7 bases and J lost 0; bases outside the gene matches: 9. The CDR3 has 17 amino acids. The CDR3 loop is CASSGAGGLSGANVLTF. The CDR3 coding sequence is TGTGCCAGCTCTGGGGCAGGGGGCCTCTCTGGGGCCAACGTCCTGACTTTC.

V usage is TRBV5-4 and J usage is TRBJ2-1; 9 bases map to TRBD1. V was pared by 0 bases and J by 6 bases, with 4 bases of the junction left unmatched. CDR1 and CDR2 from the germline V gene are SGHNT and YYREEE (reference sequence). The CDR3 contains 15 residues. CDR3 nucleotide sequence: TGTGCCAGCAGCTTGGAAAGGACAGGGGTCAATGAGCAGTTCTTC. This codes for CASSLERTGVNEQFF.

The V call is TRBV29-1, the J call TRBJ1-1; 7 bases match TRBD1. V was pared by 6 bases and J by 4 bases, with 14 bases of the junction left unmatched. The CDR3 has 15 amino acids. CDR1 and CDR2 from the germline V gene are SQVTM and ANQGSEA. In DNA, the CDR3 is TGCAGCGTCAACCCCACTAACAGGGGTTCCACTGAAGCTTTCTTT. This gives the protein CSVNPTNRGSTEAFF.

The V gene is TRBV10-3, the J gene TRBJ2-7; 9 bases map to TRBD1. J lost 6 bases, V lost 2 bases, and 5 bases had no gene match. Germline values: CDR1 ENHRY, CDR2 SYGVKD. There are 14 residues in the CDR3. CDR3 loop: CAISETGGSGEQYF. CDR3 in DNA: TGTGCCATCAGTGAGACAGGGGGCTCGGGCGAGCAGTACTTC.

The chain carries TRBV7-9 and TRBJ2-1; TRBD2 matches 11 bases. In germline, CDR1 is SEHNR, CDR2 FQNEAQ (reference sequence). V lost 6 bases to trimming and J lost 5 bases; unmatched junction nucleotides: 6. The CDR3 consists of 15 residues. The CDR3 DNA sequence: TGTGCCAGCAGTTCACTAGCGGGGGTCCACAATGAGCAGTTCTTC. This translates into CASSSLAGVHNEQFF.

V is TRBV19 and J is TRBJ1-2; TRBD1 aligns across 8 bases. J gave up 10 bases and V 3 bases, and 4 bases lay outside the gene matches. The germline CDR1 and CDR2 sequences are LNHDA and SQIVND (reference sequence). The length of the CDR3 is 12 residues. DNA for the CDR3: TGTGCCAGTAGTATCGGACAGGGAATCTACACCTTC. Its protein product is CASSIGQGIYTF.

The chain employs TRBV2 and TRBJ1-4; D perhaps matches TRBD1 (5 bases). V was shortened by 5 bases and J by 2 bases, with 15 bases between the two germline ends. Germline-derived CDR1 and CDR2 are SNHLY and FYNNEI. The CDR3 contains 16 residues. Here the CDR3 reads CASSRFRVETNEKLFF. DNA of the CDR3: TGTGCCAGCAGTCGATTCAGGGTTGAGACTAATGAAAAACTGTTTTTT.

The genes are TRBV2 and TRBJ2-1; possible D gene TRBD2, 6 bases. V lost 3 bases, J lost 4 bases, and 16 bases lay in between. The CDR3 spans 16 residues. Germline CDR1 is SNHLY and CDR2 is FYNNEI. The CDR3 is CASSDSWGEPYNEQFF. In DNA form, the CDR3 reads TGTGCCAGCAGTGACTCTTGGGGGGAACCTTACAATGAGCAGTTCTTC.